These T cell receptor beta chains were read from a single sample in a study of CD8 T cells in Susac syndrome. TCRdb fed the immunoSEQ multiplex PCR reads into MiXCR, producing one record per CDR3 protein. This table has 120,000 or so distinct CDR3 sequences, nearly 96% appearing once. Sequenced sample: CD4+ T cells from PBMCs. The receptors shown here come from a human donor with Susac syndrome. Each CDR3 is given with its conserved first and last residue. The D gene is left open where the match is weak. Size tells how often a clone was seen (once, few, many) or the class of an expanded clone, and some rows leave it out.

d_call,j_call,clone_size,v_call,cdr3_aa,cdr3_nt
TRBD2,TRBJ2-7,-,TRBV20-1,CSAVDGTSGTYEQYF,TGCAGTGCCGTCGACGGGACTAGCGGTACCTACGAGCAGTACTTC
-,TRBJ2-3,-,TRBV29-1,CSVHLPTDTQYF,TGCAGCGTCCACCTTCCCACAGATACGCAGTATTTT
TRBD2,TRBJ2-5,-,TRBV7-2,CASSSTTSGQETQYF,TGTGCCAGCAGCTCAACCACTAGCGGCCAAGAGACCCAGTACTTC
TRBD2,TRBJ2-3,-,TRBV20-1,CSAILAGGTDTQYF,TGCAGTGCTATCCTAGCGGGGGGCACAGATACGCAGTATTTT
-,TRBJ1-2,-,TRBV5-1,CASSEPPVAGYTF,TGCGCCAGCAGCGAACCCCCGGTGGCTGGCTACACCTTC
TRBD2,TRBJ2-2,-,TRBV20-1,CSASSGSAQNTGELFF,TGCAGTGCCTCAAGCGGGAGCGCCCAGAACACCGGGGAGCTGTTTTTT
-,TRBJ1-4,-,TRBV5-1,CASSTRTGSAEKLFF,TGCGCCAGCAGCACCCGTACAGGGTCGGCTGAAAAACTGTTTTTT
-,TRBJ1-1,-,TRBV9,CASSVDGRGNCFF,TGTGCCAGCAGCGTAGATGGCAGGGGCAATTGCTTCTTT
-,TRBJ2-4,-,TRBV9,CASSVLDFEGIQYF,TGTGCCAGCAGCGTACTGGACTTCGAGGGCATTCAGTACTTC
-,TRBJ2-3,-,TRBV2,CASSPGTPTDTQYF,TGTGCCAGCAGCCCCGGGACTCCGACAGATACGCAGTATTTT
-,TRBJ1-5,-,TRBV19,CASSTRGASNQPQHF,TGTGCCAGTAGTACTAGGGGGGCTAGCAATCAGCCCCAGCATTTT
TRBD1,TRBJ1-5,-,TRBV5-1,CASSFGTGGQPQHF,TGCGCCAGCAGCTTTGGGACAGGGGGTCAGCCCCAGCATTTT
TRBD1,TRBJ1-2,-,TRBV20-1,CSARDVTGLNYGYTF,TGCAGTGCTAGAGATGTGACAGGGCTGAACTATGGCTACACCTTC
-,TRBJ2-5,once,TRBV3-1,CASSQDSVARETQYF,TGTGCCAGCAGCCAAGACTCTGTAGCACGGGAGACCCAGTACTTC
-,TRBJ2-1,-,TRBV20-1,CSAMAGIPYNEQFF,TGCAGTGCTATGGCCGGGATCCCCTACAATGAGCAGTTCTTC
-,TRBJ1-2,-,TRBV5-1,CASSLGTDVNYGYTF,TGCGCCAGCAGCTTGGGGACAGATGTAAACTATGGCTACACCTTC
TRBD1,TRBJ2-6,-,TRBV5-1,CASSTTGAGANVLTF,TGCGCCAGCAGCACAACAGGGGCGGGGGCCAACGTCCTGACTTTC
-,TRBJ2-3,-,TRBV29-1,CSAPGAGTDTQYF,TGCAGCGCACCCGGGGCGGGCACAGATACGCAGTATTTT
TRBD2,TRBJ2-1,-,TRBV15,CATSDARASGNNEQFF,TGTGCCACCAGTGATGCGAGGGCTAGCGGTAACAATGAGCAGTTCTTC
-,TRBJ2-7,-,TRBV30,CAWSTANYEQYF,TGTGCCTGGAGTACAGCGAACTACGAGCAGTACTTC
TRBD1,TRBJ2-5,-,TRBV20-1,CSAPGTGDRETQYF,TGCAGTGCCCCCGGGACAGGGGATAGAGAGACCCAGTACTTC
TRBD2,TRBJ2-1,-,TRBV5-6,CASSPGLAGASYNEQFF,TGTGCCAGCAGCCCGGGACTAGCGGGAGCTTCCTACAATGAGCAGTTCTTC
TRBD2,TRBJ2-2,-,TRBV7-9,CASSLDRRLQRGTGELFF,TGTGCCAGCAGCTTAGATCGGAGACTGCAGCGGGGGACCGGGGAGCTGTTTTTT
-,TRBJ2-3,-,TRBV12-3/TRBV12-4,CASNLGQPTDTQYF,TGTGCCAGCAACCTAGGACAGCCCACAGATACGCAGTATTTT
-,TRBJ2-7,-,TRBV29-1,CSVAGTASSYEQYF,TGCAGCGTGGCCGGGACCGCAAGCTCCTACGAGCAGTACTTC
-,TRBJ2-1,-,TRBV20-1,CSARLAVINEQFF,TGCAGTGCTAGGCTGGCGGTTATCAATGAGCAGTTCTTC
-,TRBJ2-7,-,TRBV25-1,CASSDPDPSYEQYF,TGTGCCAGCAGTGACCCTGACCCATCCTACGAGCAGTACTTC
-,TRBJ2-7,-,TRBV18,CASSPRDGSSYEQYF,TGTGCCAGCTCGCCTCGGGACGGAAGCTCCTACGAGCAGTACTTC
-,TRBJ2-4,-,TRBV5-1,CASSSIPGDIQYF,TGCGCCAGCAGCTCTATACCTGGGGACATTCAGTACTTC
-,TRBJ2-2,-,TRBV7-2,CASSLAGAGELFF,TGTGCCAGCAGCTTAGCGGGGGCCGGGGAGCTGTTTTTT
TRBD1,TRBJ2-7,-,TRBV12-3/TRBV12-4,CASHTGGGTYEQYF,TGTGCCAGCCACACAGGGGGAGGAACTTACGAGCAGTACTTC
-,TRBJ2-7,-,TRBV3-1,CASSQGDGTYEQYF,TGTGCCAGCAGCCAAGGGGACGGAACCTACGAGCAGTACTTC
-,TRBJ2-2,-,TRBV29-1,CSVEGVAKTGELFF,TGCAGCGTTGAAGGGGTGGCTAAGACCGGGGAGCTGTTTTTT
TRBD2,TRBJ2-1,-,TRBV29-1,CSASGTSDSYNEQFF,TGCAGCGCCTCCGGGACTAGCGATTCATACAATGAGCAGTTCTTC
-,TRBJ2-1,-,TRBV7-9,CATTNKSSYNEQFF,TGTGCCACCACTAACAAGAGCTCCTACAATGAGCAGTTCTTC
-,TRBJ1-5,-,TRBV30,CAWSGGVRSNQPQHF,TGTGCCTGGAGTGGCGGGGTCAGGAGCAATCAGCCCCAGCATTTT
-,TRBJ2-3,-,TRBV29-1,CSVQDSFGTDTQYF,TGCAGCGTTCAGGACAGTTTCGGCACAGATACGCAGTATTTT
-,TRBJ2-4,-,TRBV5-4,CASSLPGPAGIQYF,TGTGCCAGCAGCCTCCCCGGACCGGCGGGCATTCAGTACTTC
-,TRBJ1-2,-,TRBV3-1,CASSPGHRNYGYTF,TGTGCCAGCAGCCCGGGACACCGTAACTATGGCTACACCTTC
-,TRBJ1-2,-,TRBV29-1,CSVGPGASGVYGYTF,TGCAGCGTTGGTCCAGGAGCGTCGGGCGTCTATGGCTACACCTTC
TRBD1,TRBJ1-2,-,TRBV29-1,CSVLQGTLANYGYTF,TGCAGCGTCCTACAGGGGACGCTGGCTAACTATGGCTACACCTTC
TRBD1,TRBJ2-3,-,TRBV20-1,CSAISPGQGSDTQYF,TGCAGTGCTATATCGCCGGGACAGGGCTCAGATACGCAGTATTTT
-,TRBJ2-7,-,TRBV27,CASSSRTEQYF,TGTGCCAGCAGTTCCCGGACGGAGCAGTACTTC
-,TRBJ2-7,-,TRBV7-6,CASSPDPSSYEQYF,TGTGCCAGCAGTCCCGACCCGAGCTCCTACGAGCAGTACTTC
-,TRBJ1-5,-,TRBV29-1,CSVVFLDPNQPQHF,TGCAGCGTTGTATTTCTGGATCCCAATCAGCCCCAGCATTTT
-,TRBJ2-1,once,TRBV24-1,CATSDYNEQFF,TGTGCCACCAGTGATTACAATGAGCAGTTCTTC
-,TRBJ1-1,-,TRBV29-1,CSVVRATNTEAFF,TGCAGCGTTGTTAGGGCAACGAACACTGAAGCTTTCTTT
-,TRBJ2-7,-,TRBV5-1,CASSPRTGTSYEQYF,TGCGCCAGCAGCCCCCGGACTGGAACCTCCTACGAGCAGTACTTC
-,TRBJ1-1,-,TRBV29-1,CSADAPSTEAFF,TGCAGCGCCGACGCCCCGAGCACTGAAGCTTTCTTT
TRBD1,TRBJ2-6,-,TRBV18,CASSPTGTGETNVLTF,TGTGCCAGCTCACCCACCGGGACAGGGGAGACCAACGTCCTGACTTTC
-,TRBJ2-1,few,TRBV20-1,CSARVTANEQFF,TGCAGTGCTAGAGTGACCGCGAATGAGCAGTTCTTC
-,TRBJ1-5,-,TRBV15,CATSRGQSNQPQHF,TGTGCCACCAGCAGAGGGCAGAGCAATCAGCCCCAGCATTTT
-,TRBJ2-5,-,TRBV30,CAWSSGDQETQYF,TGTGCCTGGAGTTCAGGGGACCAAGAGACCCAGTACTTC
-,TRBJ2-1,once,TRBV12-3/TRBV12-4,CASTPGRLEGNEQFF,TGTGCCAGCACCCCAGGGCGACTCGAAGGGAATGAGCAGTTCTTC
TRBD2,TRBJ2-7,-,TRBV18,CASSGLAGGPEYSYEQYF,TGTGCCAGCTCGGGACTAGCGGGAGGGCCAGAATATTCCTACGAGCAGTACTTC
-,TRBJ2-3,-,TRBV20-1,CSARIGRGTQYF,TGCAGTGCTAGAATCGGGCGGGGTACGCAGTATTTT
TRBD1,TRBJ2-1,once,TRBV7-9,CASSSTGVFSNEQFF,TGTGCCAGCAGCTCGACAGGGGTATTTTCCAATGAGCAGTTCTTC